This is a list of T cell receptor beta chains from one sample in a study of blood T cell repertoires in COVID-19. Generated by immunoSEQ multiplex PCR, the TCRdb table keeps only in-frame clones and is missing some. Of some 350,000 clones listed, approximately 90% are singletons. Material: peripheral blood. The receptor set was obtained from a woman aged 18 to 35 who had recovered from COVID-19. Each CDR3 is given without its conserved first and last residue. Fields, in order: V gene, J gene, D gene, CDR3 protein. A D gene is named only where the DNA matches it firmly.

>TRBV7-2|TRBJ2-3|TRBD2
ASSSRLAGPQYDTQY
>TRBV5-4|TRBJ1-2|.
ASSLEWGRLYGYT
>TRBV4-1|TRBJ1-2|.
ASSQEGPGTNYGYT
>TRBV9|TRBJ2-3|.
ASSSRSSGDTQY
>TRBV19|TRBJ2-5|TRBD1
ASSIVGTGQETQY
>TRBV11-3|TRBJ2-1|TRBD2
ASSSRTSGILLRNEQF
>TRBV5-1|TRBJ2-3|TRBD1
ASSPQQGVDTQY
>TRBV7-2|TRBJ2-1|TRBD2
ASSLAGGTMSYNEQF
>TRBV19|TRBJ1-2|.
ASSIDLGAEAGYT
>TRBV6-2/TRBV6-3|TRBJ1-2|.
ASSYSRNYGYT
>TRBV19|TRBJ2-1|.
ASSTTAVHEQF
>TRBV7-6|TRBJ1-1|.
ASSSMGGVRTEAF
>TRBV10-2|TRBJ1-5|.
ASTVGGLGNQPQH
>TRBV7-9|TRBJ1-4|TRBD1
ASSLAGGQFGEKLF
>TRBV7-2|TRBJ1-2|.
ASSTDSHQNYGYT
>TRBV18|TRBJ2-1|.
ASSLSRSYNEQF
>TRBV11-2|TRBJ1-4|.
ASSLWTVDTGEKLF
>TRBV18|TRBJ2-2|.
ASSSDRANTGELF
>TRBV7-2|TRBJ1-5|.
ASSLGTAGNQPQH
>TRBV30|TRBJ1-1|TRBD1
AGGQGNTEAF
>TRBV9|TRBJ2-1|TRBD2
ASSVTAGGPSRSNEQF
>TRBV19|TRBJ1-1|TRBD1
ASSIQGASRNTEAF
>TRBV7-8|TRBJ2-1|TRBD2
ASRHSPGLVYNEQF
>TRBV6-5|TRBJ1-5|.
ASRQYSNQPQH
>TRBV6-5|TRBJ1-3|.
ASSFGTASGNTIY
>TRBV19|TRBJ1-5|.
ASTRTRRNQPQH
>TRBV10-3|TRBJ2-3|TRBD2
ATTGTTYTDTQY
>TRBV24-1|TRBJ1-2|TRBD1
ATSESDRAGYGYT
>TRBV6-2/TRBV6-3|TRBJ2-3|TRBD2
ASSYPLGRETSDTQY
>TRBV9|TRBJ2-2|.
ASSVVAAGELF
>TRBV19|TRBJ2-1|TRBD2
ASSRLAGDNEQF
>TRBV5-8|TRBJ1-5|TRBD1
ASSLNRGWGNQPQH
>TRBV10-3|TRBJ2-3|TRBD2
AIRREGLTDTQY
>TRBV9|TRBJ2-1|TRBD2
ASSPIAGGPFNEQF
>TRBV6-2/TRBV6-3|TRBJ1-1|.
ASSLVPGSEAF
>TRBV19|TRBJ2-2|.
ASLSGSGSTGELF
>TRBV28|TRBJ1-2|TRBD1
ASRLPGTGRGYT
>TRBV21-1|TRBJ2-4|.
ASSQDRVYGKNIQY
>TRBV3-1/TRBV3-2|TRBJ1-2|.
ASSLTSGYGYT
>TRBV5-6|TRBJ1-5|.
ASSLRTVGNQPQH
>TRBV29-1|TRBJ1-4|.
SVEGARGEKLF
>TRBV12-3/TRBV12-4|TRBJ2-1|.
ASSPDYNEQF
>TRBV6-6|TRBJ2-3|TRBD2
ASRSSGRRTDTQY
>TRBV27|TRBJ2-2|.
ASSSTGLPGELF
>TRBV9|TRBJ2-3|TRBD2
ASSVRASGSNYPDTQY
>TRBV24-1|TRBJ1-2|TRBD1
ATSDRGTGGITNYGYT
>TRBV6-2/TRBV6-3|TRBJ1-2|.
ASSFQGGYGYT
>TRBV29-1|TRBJ1-2|TRBD1
SVGTVSLYGYT
>TRBV6-5|TRBJ2-5|.
ASSPFRSGETQY
>TRBV7-8|TRBJ2-2|.
ASSLAQRGAELAGTTGELF
>TRBV5-6|TRBJ2-3|TRBD2
ASSSGGGSDTQY
>TRBV7-2|TRBJ1-2|TRBD1
ASSLAGDRGYGYT
>TRBV5-4|TRBJ2-3|TRBD2
ASSPGGQGRRDTQY
>TRBV15|TRBJ2-4|.
ATSPRPQGGIQY
>TRBV6-5|TRBJ1-6|TRBD1
ASRGTGTEDSPLH